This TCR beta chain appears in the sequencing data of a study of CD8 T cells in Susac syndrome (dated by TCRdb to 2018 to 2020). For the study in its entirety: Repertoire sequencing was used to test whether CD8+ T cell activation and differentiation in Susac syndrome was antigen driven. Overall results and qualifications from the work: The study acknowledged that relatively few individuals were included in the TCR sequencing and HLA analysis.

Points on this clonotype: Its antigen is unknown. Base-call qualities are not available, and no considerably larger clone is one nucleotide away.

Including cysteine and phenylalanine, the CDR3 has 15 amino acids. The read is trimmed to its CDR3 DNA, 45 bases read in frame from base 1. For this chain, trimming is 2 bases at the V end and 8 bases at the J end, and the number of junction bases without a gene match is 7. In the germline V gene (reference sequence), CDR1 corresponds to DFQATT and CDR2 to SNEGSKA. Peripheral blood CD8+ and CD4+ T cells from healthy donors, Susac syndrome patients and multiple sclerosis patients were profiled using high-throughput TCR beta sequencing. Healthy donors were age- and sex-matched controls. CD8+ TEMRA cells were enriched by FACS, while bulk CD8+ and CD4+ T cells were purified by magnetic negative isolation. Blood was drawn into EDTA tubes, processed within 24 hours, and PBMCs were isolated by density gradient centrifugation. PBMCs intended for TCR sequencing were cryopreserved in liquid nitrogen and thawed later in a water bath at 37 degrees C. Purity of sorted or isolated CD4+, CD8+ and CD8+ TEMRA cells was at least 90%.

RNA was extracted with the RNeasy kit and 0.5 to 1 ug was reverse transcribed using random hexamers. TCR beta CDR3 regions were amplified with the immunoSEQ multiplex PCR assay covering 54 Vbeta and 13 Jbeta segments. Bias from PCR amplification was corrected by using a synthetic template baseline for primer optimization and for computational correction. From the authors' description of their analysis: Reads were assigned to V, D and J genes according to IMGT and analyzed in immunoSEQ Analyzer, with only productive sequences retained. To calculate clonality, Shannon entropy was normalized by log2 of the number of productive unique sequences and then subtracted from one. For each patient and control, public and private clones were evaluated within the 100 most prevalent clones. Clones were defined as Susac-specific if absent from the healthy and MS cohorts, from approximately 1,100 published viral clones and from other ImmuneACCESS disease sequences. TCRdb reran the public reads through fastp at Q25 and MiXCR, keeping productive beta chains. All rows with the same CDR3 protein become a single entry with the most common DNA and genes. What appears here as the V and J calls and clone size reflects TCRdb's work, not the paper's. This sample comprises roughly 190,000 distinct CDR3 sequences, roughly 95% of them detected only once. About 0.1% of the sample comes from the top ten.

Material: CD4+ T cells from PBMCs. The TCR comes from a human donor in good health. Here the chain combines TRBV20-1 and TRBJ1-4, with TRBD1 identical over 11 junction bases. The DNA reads TGCAGTGCTAGAAGAGCGGGACAGGGGGAGGAAAAACTGTTTTTT. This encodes CSARRAGQGEEKLFF.